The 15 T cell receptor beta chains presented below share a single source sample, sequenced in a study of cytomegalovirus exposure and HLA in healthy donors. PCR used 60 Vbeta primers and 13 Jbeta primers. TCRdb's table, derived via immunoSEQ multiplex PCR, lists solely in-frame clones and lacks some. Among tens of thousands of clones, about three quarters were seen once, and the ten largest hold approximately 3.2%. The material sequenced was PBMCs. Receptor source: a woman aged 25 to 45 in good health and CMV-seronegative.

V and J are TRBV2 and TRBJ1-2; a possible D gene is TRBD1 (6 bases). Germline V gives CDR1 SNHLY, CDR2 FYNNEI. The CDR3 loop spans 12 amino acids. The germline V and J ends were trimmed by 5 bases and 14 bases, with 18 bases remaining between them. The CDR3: CASSPSFRDTTF. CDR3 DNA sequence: TGTGCCAGCAGTCCTAGCTTCCGGGACACGACCTTC.

The CDR3 loop reads CSARTGGHGYTF. The CDR3, as DNA: TGCAGCGCAAGGACAGGGGGCCATGGCTACACCTTC. The chain joins TRBV29-1 to TRBJ1-2; 11 positions match TRBD1. Germline CDR1 and CDR2: SQVTM and ANQGSEA. J lost 6 bases, V lost 7 bases, and 4 bases had no gene match. CDR3 length equals 12 residues.

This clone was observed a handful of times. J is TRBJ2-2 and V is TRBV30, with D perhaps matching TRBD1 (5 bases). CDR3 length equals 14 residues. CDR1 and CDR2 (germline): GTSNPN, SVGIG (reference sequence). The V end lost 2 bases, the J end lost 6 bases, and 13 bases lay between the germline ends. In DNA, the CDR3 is TGTGCCTGGAGTAAATCCAGGGTTGCCGGGGAGCTGTTTTTT. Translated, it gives CAWSKSRVAGELFF.

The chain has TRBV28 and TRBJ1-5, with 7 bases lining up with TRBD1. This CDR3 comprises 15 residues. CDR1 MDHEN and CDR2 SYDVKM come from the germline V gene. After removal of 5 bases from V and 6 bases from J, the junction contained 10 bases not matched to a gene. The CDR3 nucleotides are TGTGCCAGCAGTCCCCCGGGGACAGAGGGTCAGCCCCAGCATTTT. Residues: CASSPPGTEGQPQHF.

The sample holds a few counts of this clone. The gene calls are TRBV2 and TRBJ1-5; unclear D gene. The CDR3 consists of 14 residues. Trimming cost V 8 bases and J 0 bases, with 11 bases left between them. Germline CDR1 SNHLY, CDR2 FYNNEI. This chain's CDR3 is CASATDYSNQPQHF. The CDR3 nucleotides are TGTGCCAGCGCTACAGACTATAGCAATCAGCCCCAGCATTTT.

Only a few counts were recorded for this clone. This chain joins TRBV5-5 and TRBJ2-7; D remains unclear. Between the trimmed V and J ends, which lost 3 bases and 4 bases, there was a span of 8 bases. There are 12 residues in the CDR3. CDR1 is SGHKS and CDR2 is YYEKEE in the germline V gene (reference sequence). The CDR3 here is CASSSAIYEQYF. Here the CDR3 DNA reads TGTGCCAGCAGCTCTGCTATATACGAGCAGTACTTC.

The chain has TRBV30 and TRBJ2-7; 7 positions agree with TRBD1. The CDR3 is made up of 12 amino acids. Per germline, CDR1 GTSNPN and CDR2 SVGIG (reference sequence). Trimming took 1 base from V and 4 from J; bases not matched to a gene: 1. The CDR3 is CAWSGQGYEQYF. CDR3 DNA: TGTGCCTGGAGTGGACAGGGTTACGAGCAGTACTTC.

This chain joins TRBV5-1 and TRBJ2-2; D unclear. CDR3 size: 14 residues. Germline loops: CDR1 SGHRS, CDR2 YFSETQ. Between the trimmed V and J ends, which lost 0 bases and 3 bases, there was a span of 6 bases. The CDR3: CASSLVIDTGELFF. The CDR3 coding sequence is TGCGCCAGCAGCTTGGTTATCGACACCGGGGAGCTGTTTTTT. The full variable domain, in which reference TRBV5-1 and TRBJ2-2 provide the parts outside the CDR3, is KAGVTQTPRYLIKTRGQQVTLSCSPISGHRSVSWYQQTPGQGLQFLFEYFSETQRNKGNFPGRFSGRQFSNSRSEMNVSTLELGDSALYLCASSLVIDTGELFFGEGSRLTVL.

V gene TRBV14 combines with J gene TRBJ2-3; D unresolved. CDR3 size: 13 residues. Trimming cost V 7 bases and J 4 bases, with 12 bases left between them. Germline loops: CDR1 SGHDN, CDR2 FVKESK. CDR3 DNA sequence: TGTGCCAGCAAAAGTTCAGTATCAGATACGCAGTATTTT. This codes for CASKSSVSDTQYF.

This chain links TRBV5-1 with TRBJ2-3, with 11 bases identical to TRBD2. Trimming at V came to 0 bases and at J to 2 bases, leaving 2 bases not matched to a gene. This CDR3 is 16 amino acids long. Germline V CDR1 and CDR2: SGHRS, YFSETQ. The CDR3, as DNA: TGCGCCAGCAGCTTGGGACTAGCGGGGAACACAGATACGCAGTATTTT. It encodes CASSLGLAGNTDTQYF.

CDR3 DNA: TGTGCCAGCAGCCCGTGGACAGGGAACACCGGGGAGCTGTTTTTT. The encoded protein is CASSPWTGNTGELFF. The gene calls are TRBV7-2 and TRBJ2-2, with TRBD1 matching over 7 bases. The CDR3 runs to 15 residues. Germline loops: CDR1 SGHTA, CDR2 FQGNSA. V lost 5 bases and J lost 1; bases outside the gene matches: 4. The whole variable domain, remainder taken from reference TRBV7-2 and TRBJ2-2, is GAGVSQSPSNKVTEKGKDVELRCDPISGHTALYWYRQSLGQGLEFLIYFQGNSAPDKSGLPSDRFSAERTGGSVSTLTIQRTQQEDSAVYLCASSPWTGNTGELFFGEGSRLTVL.

In DNA form, the CDR3 reads TGTGCCAGCAGTTTAAGTACAGGCTATGGCTACACCTTC. Its protein is CASSLSTGYGYTF. V and J are TRBV27 and TRBJ1-2, with D maybe TRBD1 (5 bases). Germline V gene lookup returns CDR1 MNHEY and CDR2 SMNVEV (reference sequence). V lost 2 bases and J 4 bases, leaving 8 bases between the germline ends. There are 13 residues in the CDR3.

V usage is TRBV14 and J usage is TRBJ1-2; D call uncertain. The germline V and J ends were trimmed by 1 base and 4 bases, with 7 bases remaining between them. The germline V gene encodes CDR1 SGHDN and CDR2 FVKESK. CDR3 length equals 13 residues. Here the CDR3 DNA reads TGTGCCAGCAGCCAAGGCAGGTCCTATGGCTACACCTTC. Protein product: CASSQGRSYGYTF.

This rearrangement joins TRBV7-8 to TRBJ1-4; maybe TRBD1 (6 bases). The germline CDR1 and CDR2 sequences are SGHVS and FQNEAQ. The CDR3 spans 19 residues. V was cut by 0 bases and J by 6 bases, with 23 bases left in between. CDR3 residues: CASSLAFSPGGDRHEKLFF. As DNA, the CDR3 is TGTGCCAGCAGCTTAGCGTTCTCCCCGGGGGGAGACAGGCATGAAAAACTGTTTTTT.

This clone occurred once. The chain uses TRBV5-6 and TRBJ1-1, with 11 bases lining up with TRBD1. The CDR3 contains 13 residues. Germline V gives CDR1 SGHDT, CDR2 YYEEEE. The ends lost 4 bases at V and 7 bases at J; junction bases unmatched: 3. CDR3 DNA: TGTGCCAGCAGCCGGGACAGGGGGTATGAAGCTTTCTTT. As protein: CASSRDRGYEAFF.